The 20 T cell receptor beta chains reported below all come from one sample, sequenced in a study of OX40 agonist ivuxolimab in advanced cancers. Libraries were prepared by immunoSEQ multiplex PCR; TCRdb keeps only in-frame clonotypes and omits some of them. The table has tens of thousands of clones, around four fifths seen once. The sequencing here drew on CD4+ or CD8+ T cells sorted from blood, taken in a trial of the OX40 agonist ivuxolimab. Every receptor here comes from an adult with an advanced solid tumor such as melanoma, head and neck, liver or kidney cancer.

This sequence joins TRBV5-8 and TRBJ2-1, with 9 nucleotides matching TRBD1. The germline CDR1 and CDR2 sequences are SGHTS and YDEGEE. V trimming: 2 bases; J trimming: 7 bases; junction bases outside the gene matches: 10. The CDR3 has 16 residues. Here the CDR3 DNA reads TGTGCCAGCAGCTTTTCTCTGGGACAGGGTACGAATGAGCAGTTCTTC. Protein sequence: CASSFSLGQGTNEQFF. The variable domain in full, completed from reference TRBV5-8 and TRBJ2-1, reads EAGVTQSPTHLIKTRGQQATLRCSPISGHTSVYWYQQALGLGLQFLLWYDEGEERNRGNFPPRFSGRQFPNYSSELNVNALELEDSALYLCASSFSLGQGTNEQFFGPGTRLTVL.

The chain's CDR3 is CASSYRDRAQAFF. In DNA form, the CDR3 reads TGTGCCAGCAGTTACCGAGACAGGGCCCAAGCTTTCTTT. The rearrangement links TRBV6-6 to TRBJ1-1; TRBD1 agrees at 7 bases. The V segment lost 2 bases and the J segment 9 bases; nucleotides outside the gene matches: 6. Per germline, CDR1 MNHNY and CDR2 SVGAGI (reference sequence). CDR3 length: 13 residues.

The rearrangement links TRBV2 to TRBJ2-1, with 8 nucleotides matching TRBD1. CDR3 size: 15 residues. Germline V gene data show CDR1 as SNHLY and CDR2 as FYNNEI. The junction had 8 bases not matched to a gene; V was cut back by 4 bases and J by 6 bases. As DNA, the CDR3 is TGTGCCAGCAGTGCCAGGACAGGGAATACCAATGAGCAGTTCTTC. Translating it yields CASSARTGNTNEQFF.

V usage is TRBV6-1 and J usage is TRBJ2-6; D ambiguous. The ends were cut back, 8 bases at V and 0 bases at J, with 8 bases in the middle. Germline V gene sequence: CDR1 MNHNS, CDR2 SASEGT. The CDR3 covers 14 residues. The chain's CDR3 is CASLTRSGANVLTF. The CDR3 DNA is TGTGCCAGCCTTACCCGCTCTGGGGCCAACGTCCTGACTTTC.

This rearrangement joins TRBV30 to TRBJ2-1; D is possibly TRBD1 or TRBD2 (5 bases each). The CDR3 consists of 15 residues. CDR1 GTSNPN and CDR2 SVGIG come from the germline V gene (reference sequence). Trimming shortened V by 1 base and J by 3 bases, and 13 bases separated the two germline ends. The CDR3 sequence: CAWSDGTSFYNEQFF. The DNA of the CDR3 is TGTGCCTGGAGTGATGGGACGTCCTTCTACAATGAGCAGTTCTTC.

The chain couples TRBV25-1 to TRBJ2-3, with 7 bases that match TRBD1. Losses at the gene ends were 4 bases for V and 7 bases for J; bases not matched to a gene: 2. Germline lookup yields CDR1 MGHDK and CDR2 SYGVNS. The CDR3 runs to 12 residues. The DNA of the CDR3 is TGTGCCAGCAGTGGACAGGGCAATACGCAGTATTTT. This gives the protein CASSGQGNTQYF. Complete variable domain (other parts from reference TRBV25-1 and TRBJ2-3): EADIYQTPRYLVIGTGKKITLECSQTMGHDKMYWYQQDPGMELHLIHYSYGVNSTEKGDLSSESTVSRIRTEHFPLTLESARPSHTSQYLCASSGQGNTQYFGPGTRLTVL.

This clone was seen more than once but under ten times. The J gene is TRBJ1-1, the V gene TRBV29-1; D not certain. This CDR3 contains 11 residues. Per the germline V gene, CDR1 is SQVTM and CDR2 is ANQGSEA. CDR3 in DNA: TGCACCGTAATGAGGGTCACTGAAGCTTTCTTT. Translating it yields CTVMRVTEAFF.

The chain has TRBV5-4 and TRBJ2-3; 11 bases agree with TRBD2. Looked up from germline, CDR1 is SGHNT and CDR2 is YYREEE (reference sequence). V shed 4 bases, J shed 0 bases, and the junction held 7 bases outside the gene matches. CDR3 length equals 17 residues. The CDR3 spells CASSQGIAGGSTDTQYF. DNA for the CDR3: TGTGCCAGCAGCCAAGGGATAGCGGGAGGGAGCACAGATACGCAGTATTTT.

This chain links TRBV6-1 with TRBJ1-1; the D is unclear. There are 12 residues in the CDR3. The germline V and J ends were trimmed by 7 bases and 1 base, with 7 bases remaining between them. Per the germline V gene, CDR1 is MNHNS and CDR2 is SASEGT. The CDR3 here is CASKGRNTEAFF. CDR3 DNA sequence: TGTGCCAGCAAGGGAAGGAACACTGAAGCTTTCTTT.

Note on this clone: Other DNA sequences of this sample code for an identical CDR3. V gene TRBV30 combines with J gene TRBJ2-3; D might be TRBD2 (7 bases). This CDR3 has 15 residues. The V gene's germline CDR1 is GTSNPN and CDR2 SVGIG (reference sequence). V lost 5 bases to trimming and J lost 3 bases, with 18 bases between them. CDR3 protein: CAWVGGGRATDTQYF. In nucleotides, the CDR3 is TGTGCCTGGGTAGGGGGTGGGAGGGCGACAGATACGCAGTATTTT.

V usage is TRBV5-6 and J usage is TRBJ1-5; D remains ambiguous. With 1 base removed from V and 6 bases from J, the gap between germline ends came to 5 bases. The CDR3 consists of 12 residues. Germline V gives CDR1 SGHDT, CDR2 YYEEEE. For the CDR3, the DNA is TGTGCCAGCAGCTTGCGGGGTCAGCCCCAGCATTTT. Translating gives CASSLRGQPQHF.

This chain uses TRBV27 with TRBJ2-7; maybe TRBD1 (6 bases). The germline V gene encodes CDR1 MNHEY and CDR2 SMNVEV (reference sequence). The CDR3 runs to 12 residues. With 5 bases removed from V and 5 bases from J, the gap between germline ends came to 10 bases. DNA for the CDR3: TGTGCCAGCAGTCAGACAGGAAACGAGCAGTACTTC. This sequence encodes CASSQTGNEQYF.

The rearrangement uses TRBV30 and TRBJ2-2; no clear D gene. The CDR3 extends over 15 amino acids. The germline V gene has CDR1 GTSNPN and CDR2 SVGIG (reference sequence). V was cut by 3 bases and J by 1 base, with 12 bases left in between. CDR3 protein: CAWRGSLGNTGELFF. Here the CDR3 DNA reads TGTGCCTGGAGAGGAAGCCTGGGGAACACCGGGGAGCTGTTTTTT.

The V gene is TRBV5-1, the J gene TRBJ2-2, with D perhaps matching TRBD2 (5 bases). Germline CDR1 and CDR2: SGHRS and YFSETQ. This CDR3 is built from 14 residues. The V end was cut by 4 bases, the J end by 6 bases, with 13 bases between. CDR3 amino acids: CASSTLGVAGELFF. CDR3 sequence (DNA): TGCGCCAGCAGCACACTCGGGGTAGCCGGGGAGCTGTTTTTT. Using reference TRBV5-1 and TRBJ2-2 for the parts outside the CDR3, the full variable domain is KAGVTQTPRYLIKTRGQQVTLSCSPISGHRSVSWYQQTPGQGLQFLFEYFSETQRNKGNFPGRFSGRQFSNSRSEMNVSTLELGDSALYLCASSTLGVAGELFFGEGSRLTVL.

The chain carries TRBV7-5 and TRBJ2-3; TRBD2 is the table's D call, not checked against the DNA. TRBV7-5 is annotated as a pseudogene. The CDR3 runs 15 residues. The CDR3 loop reads CARSLGGSSTDTQYF. The CDR3 DNA sequence: TGTGCCAGAAGTCTAGGAGGGAGTAGCACAGATACGCAGTATTTT.

The sample holds one count of this clone. The CDR3 coding sequence is TGCGCCAGCAGCCAAGTTGGCTCGCGGGAGGGCCTCCGGACAGATACGCAGTATTTT. Amino acid sequence: CASSQVGSREGLRTDTQYF. The chain has TRBV4-3 and TRBJ2-3; 9 nucleotides line up with TRBD2. The CDR3 runs to 19 residues. The V segment lost 1 base and the J segment 3 bases; nucleotides outside the gene matches: 14. Germline CDR1 reads LGHNA; CDR2 reads YSLEER.

J is TRBJ2-5 and V is TRBV7-9; 8 bases match TRBD1. The CDR3 extends over 15 amino acids. The junction had 5 bases not matched to a gene; V was cut back by 5 bases and J by 0 bases. CDR1 and CDR2 from the germline V gene are SEHNR and FQNEAQ (reference sequence). The CDR3 spells CASSPPGGDQETQYF. The DNA for the CDR3 is TGTGCCAGCAGCCCCCCAGGGGGCGACCAAGAGACCCAGTACTTC.

This clone was detected only a few times. The rearrangement links TRBV11-2 to TRBJ2-5; D perhaps matches TRBD2 (5 bases). Trimming pared 1 base from V and 5 bases from J, leaving 14 bases between. The CDR3 is 15 residues long. Germline CDR1 is SGHAT and CDR2 is FQNNGV. The chain's CDR3 is CASSLGSSLGETQYF. The CDR3 bases are TGTGCCAGCAGCTTAGGCTCTAGCCTGGGGGAGACCCAGTACTTC.

The genes are TRBV19 and TRBJ2-3, with D maybe TRBD1 (5 bases). V was pared by 5 bases and J by 3 bases, with 9 bases between. CDR1 is LNHDA, CDR2 SQIVND, per germline (reference sequence). The CDR3 loop spans 13 amino acids. CDR3 sequence reads: CASSPRQTDTQYF. CDR3 bases: TGTGCCAGTAGTCCCCGACAGACAGATACGCAGTATTTT.

This clone was detected once. V gene TRBV20-1 combines with J gene TRBJ2-7; no reliable D call. This CDR3 has 11 amino acids. Germline V gives CDR1 DFQATT, CDR2 SNEGSKA (reference sequence). Trimming pared 5 bases from V and 9 bases from J, leaving 14 bases between. This CDR3 reads CSAPETYWQYF. As DNA, the CDR3 is TGCAGTGCTCCCGAGACTTACTGGCAGTACTTC.